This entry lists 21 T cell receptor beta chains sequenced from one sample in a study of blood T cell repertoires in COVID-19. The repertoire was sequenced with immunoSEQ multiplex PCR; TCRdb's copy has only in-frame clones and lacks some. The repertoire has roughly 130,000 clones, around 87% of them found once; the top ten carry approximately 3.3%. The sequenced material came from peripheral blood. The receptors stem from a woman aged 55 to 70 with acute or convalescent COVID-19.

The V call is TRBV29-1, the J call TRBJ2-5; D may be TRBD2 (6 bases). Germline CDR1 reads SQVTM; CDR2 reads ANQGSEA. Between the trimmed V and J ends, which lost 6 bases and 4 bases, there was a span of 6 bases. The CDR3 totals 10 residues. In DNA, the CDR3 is TGCAGCGTAGCGGGAGAGACCCAGTACTTC. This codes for CSVAGETQYF.

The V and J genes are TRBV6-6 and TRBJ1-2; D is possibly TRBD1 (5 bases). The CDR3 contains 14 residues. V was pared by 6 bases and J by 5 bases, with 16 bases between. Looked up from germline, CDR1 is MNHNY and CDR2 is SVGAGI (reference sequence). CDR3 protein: CASRSDQGRYGYTF. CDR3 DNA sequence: TGTGCCAGCAGGTCGGACCAGGGTCGGTATGGCTACACCTTC.

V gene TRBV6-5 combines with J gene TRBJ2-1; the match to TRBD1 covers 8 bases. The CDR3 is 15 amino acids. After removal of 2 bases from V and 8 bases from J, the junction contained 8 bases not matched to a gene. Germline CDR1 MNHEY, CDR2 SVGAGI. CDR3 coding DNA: TGTGCCAGCAGTTACCAGGTGGCGGGACAGGATGAGCAGTTCTTC. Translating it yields CASSYQVAGQDEQFF.

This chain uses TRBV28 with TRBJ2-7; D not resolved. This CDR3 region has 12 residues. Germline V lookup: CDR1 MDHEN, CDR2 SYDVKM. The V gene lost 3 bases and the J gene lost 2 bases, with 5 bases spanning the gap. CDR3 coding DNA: TGTGCCAGCAGTTTGACTGCCTACGAGCAGTACTTC. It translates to CASSLTAYEQYF.

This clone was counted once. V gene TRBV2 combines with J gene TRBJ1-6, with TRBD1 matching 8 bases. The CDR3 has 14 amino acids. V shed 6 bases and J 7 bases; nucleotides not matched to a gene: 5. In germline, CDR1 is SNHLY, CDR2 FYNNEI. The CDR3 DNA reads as TGTGCCAGCAGCCCGGACAGGGTAAATTCACCCCTCCACTTT. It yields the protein CASSPDRVNSPLHF.

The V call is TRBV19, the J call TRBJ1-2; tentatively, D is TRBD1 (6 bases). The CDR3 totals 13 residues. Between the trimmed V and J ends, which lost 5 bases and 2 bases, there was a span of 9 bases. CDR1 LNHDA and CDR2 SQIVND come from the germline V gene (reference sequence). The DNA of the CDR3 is TGTGCCAGTAGTGCAGGGGCGAACTATGGCTACACCTTC. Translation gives CASSAGANYGYTF.

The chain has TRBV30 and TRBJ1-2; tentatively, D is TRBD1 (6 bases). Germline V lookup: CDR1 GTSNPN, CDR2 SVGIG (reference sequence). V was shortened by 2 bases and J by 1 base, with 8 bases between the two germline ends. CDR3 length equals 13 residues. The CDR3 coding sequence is TGTGCCTGGAGTAGGGGGATTAACTATGGCTACACCTTC. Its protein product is CAWSRGINYGYTF.

In DNA, the CDR3 is TGTGCCATCAGTGAGTCGACTCGAGGGAACGAGCAGTACTTC. Translation gives CAISESTRGNEQYF. V is TRBV10-3 and J is TRBJ2-7; tentatively, D is TRBD2 (5 bases). The CDR3 covers 14 residues. Trimming shortened V by 0 bases and J by 5 bases, and 11 bases separated the two germline ends. Per the germline V gene, CDR1 is ENHRY and CDR2 is SYGVKD.

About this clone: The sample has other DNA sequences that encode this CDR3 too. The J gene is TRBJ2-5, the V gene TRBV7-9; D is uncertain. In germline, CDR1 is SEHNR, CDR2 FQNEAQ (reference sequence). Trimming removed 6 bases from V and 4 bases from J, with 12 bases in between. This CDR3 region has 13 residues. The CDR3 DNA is TGTGCCAGCAGTCTCGGCGGTTTAGAGACCCAGTACTTC. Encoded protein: CASSLGGLETQYF.

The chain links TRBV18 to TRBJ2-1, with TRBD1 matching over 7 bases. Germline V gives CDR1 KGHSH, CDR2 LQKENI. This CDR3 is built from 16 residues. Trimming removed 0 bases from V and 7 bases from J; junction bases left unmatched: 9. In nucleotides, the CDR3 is TGTGCCAGCTCACCACCGAACAGGGGTATCGGGAATGAGCAGTTCTTC. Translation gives CASSPPNRGIGNEQFF.

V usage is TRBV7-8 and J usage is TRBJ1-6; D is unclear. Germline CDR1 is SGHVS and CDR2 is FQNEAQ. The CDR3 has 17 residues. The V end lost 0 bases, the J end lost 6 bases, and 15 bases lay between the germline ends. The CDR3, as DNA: TGTGCCAGCAGCTTAGCGTGGGAGGGAGGCTCTAATTCACCCCTCCACTTT. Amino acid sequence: CASSLAWEGGSNSPLHF.

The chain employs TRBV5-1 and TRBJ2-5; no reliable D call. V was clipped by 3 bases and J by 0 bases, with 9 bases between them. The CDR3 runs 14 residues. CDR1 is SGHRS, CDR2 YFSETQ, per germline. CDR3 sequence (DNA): TGCGCCAGCAGCTCCAGTGGCAACCAAGAGACCCAGTACTTC. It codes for CASSSSGNQETQYF.

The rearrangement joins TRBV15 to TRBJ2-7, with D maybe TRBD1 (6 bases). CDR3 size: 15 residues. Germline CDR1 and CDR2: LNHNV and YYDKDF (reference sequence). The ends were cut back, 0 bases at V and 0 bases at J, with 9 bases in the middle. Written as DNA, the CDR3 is TGTGCCACCAGCAGAGAGCAGGGGACCTCCTACGAGCAGTACTTC. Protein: CATSREQGTSYEQYF.

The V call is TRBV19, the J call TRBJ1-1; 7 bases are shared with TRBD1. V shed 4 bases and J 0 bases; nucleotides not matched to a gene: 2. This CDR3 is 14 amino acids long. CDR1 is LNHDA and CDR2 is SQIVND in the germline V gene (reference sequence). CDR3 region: CASSRDSLNTEAFF. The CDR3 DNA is TGTGCCAGTAGTAGGGACAGTCTGAACACTGAAGCTTTCTTT.

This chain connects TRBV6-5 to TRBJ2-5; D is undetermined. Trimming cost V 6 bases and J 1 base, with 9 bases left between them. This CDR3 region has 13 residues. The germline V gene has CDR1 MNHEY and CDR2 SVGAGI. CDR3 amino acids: CASRSPGQETQYF. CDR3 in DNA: TGTGCCAGCAGATCCCCGGGCCAAGAGACCCAGTACTTC.

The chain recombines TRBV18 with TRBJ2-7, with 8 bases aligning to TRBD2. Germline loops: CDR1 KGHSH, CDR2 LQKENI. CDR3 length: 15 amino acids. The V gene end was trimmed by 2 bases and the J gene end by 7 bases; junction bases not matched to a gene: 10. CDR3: CASSPGGGTSQEQYF. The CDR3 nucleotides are TGTGCCAGCTCACCAGGCGGGGGGACATCTCAGGAGCAGTACTTC.

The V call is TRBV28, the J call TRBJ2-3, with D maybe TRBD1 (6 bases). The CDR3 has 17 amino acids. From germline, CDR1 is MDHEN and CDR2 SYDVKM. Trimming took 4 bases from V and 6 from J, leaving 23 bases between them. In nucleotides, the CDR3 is TGTGCCAGCAGTTATACTCCCGGGACACGAGATTCGGATACGCAGTATTTT. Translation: CASSYTPGTRDSDTQYF.

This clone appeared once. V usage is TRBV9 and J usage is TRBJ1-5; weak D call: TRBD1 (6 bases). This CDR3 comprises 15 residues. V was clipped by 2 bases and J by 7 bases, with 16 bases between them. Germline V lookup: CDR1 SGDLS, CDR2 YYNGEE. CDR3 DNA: TGTGCCAGCAGCGTGGGGAACAGGGCTAGGCAGCCCCAGCATTTT. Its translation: CASSVGNRARQPQHF.

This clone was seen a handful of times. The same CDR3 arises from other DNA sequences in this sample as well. Written as DNA, the CDR3 is TGTGCCAGCAGCTTAGGCCAGAATCAGCCCCAGCATTTT. Its protein product is CASSLGQNQPQHF. The chain carries TRBV7-2 and TRBJ1-5, with unresolved D. This CDR3 is 13 amino acids long. V was shortened by 1 base and J by 4 bases, with 5 bases between the two germline ends. Germline CDR1 and CDR2: SGHTA and FQGNSA. The variable domain in full, completed from reference TRBV7-2 and TRBJ1-5, reads GAGVSQSPSNKVTEKGKDVELRCDPISGHTALYWYRQSLGQGLEFLIYFQGNSAPDKSGLPSDRFSAERTGGSVSTLTIQRTQQEDSAVYLCASSLGQNQPQHFGDGTRLSIL.

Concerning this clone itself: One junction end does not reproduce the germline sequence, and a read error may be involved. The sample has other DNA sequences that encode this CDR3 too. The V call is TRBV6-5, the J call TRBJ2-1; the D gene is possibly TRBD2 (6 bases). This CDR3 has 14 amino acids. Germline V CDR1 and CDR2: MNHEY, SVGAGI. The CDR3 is CASSRLVFFSEQFF. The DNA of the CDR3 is TGCGCCAGCAGCAGACTAGTTTTTTTTTCTGAGCAGTTCTTC.

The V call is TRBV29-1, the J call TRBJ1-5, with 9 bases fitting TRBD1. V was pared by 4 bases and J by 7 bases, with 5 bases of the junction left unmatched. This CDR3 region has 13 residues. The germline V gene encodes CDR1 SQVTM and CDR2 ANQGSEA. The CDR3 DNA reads TGCAGCGTTGGGACAGGGGTTAACCAGCCCCAGCATTTT. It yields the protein CSVGTGVNQPQHF.